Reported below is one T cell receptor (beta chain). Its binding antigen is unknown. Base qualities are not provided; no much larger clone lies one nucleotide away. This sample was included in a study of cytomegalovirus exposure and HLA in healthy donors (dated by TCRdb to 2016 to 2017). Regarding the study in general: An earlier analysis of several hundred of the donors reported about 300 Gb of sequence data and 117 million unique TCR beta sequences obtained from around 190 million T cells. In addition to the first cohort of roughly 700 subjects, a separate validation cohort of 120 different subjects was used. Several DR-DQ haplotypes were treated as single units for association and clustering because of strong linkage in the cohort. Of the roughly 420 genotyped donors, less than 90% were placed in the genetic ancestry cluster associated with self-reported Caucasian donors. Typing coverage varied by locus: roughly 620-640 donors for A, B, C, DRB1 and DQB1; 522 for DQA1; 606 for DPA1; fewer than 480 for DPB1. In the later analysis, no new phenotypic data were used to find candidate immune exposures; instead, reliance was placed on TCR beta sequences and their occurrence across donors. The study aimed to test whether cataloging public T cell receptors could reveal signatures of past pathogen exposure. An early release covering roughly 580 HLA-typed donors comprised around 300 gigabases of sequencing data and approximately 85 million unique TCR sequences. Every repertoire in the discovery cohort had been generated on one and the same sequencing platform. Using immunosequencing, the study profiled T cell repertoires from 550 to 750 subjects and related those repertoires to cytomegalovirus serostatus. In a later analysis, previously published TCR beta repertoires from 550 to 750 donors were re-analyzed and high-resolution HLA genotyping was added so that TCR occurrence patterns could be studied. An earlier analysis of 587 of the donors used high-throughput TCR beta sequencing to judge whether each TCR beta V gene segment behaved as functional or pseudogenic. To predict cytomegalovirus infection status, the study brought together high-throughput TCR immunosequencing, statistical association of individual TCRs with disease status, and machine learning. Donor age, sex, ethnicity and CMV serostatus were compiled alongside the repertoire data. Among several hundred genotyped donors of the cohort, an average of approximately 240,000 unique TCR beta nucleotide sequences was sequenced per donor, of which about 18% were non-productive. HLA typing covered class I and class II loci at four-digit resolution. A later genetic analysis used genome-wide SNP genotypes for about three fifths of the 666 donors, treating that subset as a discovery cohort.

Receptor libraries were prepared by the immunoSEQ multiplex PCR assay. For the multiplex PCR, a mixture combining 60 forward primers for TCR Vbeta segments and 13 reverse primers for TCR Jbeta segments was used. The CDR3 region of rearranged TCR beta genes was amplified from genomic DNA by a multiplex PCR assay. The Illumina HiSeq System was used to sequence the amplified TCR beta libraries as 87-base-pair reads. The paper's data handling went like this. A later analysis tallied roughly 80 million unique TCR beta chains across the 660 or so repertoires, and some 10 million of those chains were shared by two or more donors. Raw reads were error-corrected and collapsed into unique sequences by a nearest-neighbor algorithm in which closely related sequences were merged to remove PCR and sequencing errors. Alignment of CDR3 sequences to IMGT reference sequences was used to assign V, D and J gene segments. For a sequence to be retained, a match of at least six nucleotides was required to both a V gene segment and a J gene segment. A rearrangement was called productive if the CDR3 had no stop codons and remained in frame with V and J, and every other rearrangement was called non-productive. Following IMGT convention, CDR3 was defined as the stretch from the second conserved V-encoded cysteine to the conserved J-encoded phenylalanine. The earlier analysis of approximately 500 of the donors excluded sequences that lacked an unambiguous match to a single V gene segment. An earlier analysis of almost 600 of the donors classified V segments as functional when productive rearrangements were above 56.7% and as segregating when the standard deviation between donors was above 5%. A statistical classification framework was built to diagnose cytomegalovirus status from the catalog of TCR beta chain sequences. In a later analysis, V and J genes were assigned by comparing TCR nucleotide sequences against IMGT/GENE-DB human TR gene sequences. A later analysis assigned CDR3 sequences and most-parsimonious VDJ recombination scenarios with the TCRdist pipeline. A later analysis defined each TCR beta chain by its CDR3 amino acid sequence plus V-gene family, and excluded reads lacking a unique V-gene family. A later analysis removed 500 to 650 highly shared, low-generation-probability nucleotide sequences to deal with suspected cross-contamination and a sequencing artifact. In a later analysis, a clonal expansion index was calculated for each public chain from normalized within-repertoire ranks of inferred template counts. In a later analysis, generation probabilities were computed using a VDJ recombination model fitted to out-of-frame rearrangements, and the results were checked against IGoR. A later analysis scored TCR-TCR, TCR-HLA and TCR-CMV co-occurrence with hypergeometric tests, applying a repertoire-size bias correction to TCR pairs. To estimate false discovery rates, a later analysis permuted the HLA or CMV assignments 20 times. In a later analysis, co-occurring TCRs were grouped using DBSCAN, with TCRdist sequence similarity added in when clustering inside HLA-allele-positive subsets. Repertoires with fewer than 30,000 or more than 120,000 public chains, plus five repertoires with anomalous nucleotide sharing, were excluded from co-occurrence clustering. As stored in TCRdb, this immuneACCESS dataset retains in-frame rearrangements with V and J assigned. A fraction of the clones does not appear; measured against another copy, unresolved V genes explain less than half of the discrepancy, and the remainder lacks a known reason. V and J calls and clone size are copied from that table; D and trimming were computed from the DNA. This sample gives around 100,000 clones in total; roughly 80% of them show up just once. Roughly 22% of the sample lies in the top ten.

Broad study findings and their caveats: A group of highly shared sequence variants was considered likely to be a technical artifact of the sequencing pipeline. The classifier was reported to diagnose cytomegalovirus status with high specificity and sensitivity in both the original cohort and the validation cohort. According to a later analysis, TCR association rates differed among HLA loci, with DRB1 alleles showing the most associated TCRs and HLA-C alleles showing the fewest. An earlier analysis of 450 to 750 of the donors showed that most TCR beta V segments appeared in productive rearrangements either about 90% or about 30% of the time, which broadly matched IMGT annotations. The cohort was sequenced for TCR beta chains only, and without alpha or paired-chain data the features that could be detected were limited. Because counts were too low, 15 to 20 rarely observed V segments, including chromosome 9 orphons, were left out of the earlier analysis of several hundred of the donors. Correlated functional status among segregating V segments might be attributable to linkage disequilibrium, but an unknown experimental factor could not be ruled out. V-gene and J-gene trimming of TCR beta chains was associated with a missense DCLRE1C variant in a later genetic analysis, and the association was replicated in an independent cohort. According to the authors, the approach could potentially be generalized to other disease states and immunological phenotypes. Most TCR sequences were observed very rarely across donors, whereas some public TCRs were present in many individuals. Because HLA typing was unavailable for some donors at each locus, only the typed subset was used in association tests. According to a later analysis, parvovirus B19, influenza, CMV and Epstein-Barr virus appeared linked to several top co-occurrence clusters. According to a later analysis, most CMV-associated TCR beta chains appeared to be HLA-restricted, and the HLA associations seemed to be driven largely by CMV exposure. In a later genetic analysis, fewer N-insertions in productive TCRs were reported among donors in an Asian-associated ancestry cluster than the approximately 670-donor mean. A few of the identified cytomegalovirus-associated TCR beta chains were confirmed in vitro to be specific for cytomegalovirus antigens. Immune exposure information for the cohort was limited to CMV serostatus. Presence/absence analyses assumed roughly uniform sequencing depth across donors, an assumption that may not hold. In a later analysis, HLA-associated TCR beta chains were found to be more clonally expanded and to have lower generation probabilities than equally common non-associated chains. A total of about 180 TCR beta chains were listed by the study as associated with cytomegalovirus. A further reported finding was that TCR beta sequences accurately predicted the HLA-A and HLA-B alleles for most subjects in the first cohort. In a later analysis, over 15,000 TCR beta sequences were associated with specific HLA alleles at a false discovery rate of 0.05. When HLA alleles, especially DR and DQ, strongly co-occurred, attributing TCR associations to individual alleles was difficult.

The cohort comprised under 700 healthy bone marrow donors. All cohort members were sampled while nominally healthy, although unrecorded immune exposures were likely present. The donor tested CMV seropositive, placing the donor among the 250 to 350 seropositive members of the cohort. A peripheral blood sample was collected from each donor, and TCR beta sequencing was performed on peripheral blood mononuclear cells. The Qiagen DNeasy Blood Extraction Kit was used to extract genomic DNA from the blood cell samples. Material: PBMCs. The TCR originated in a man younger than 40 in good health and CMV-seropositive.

The CDR3 region reads CASTHDRNTEAFF. The DNA sequence is TGTGCCAGCACCCATGACAGGAACACTGAAGCTTTCTTT. This chain is built from TRBV7-6 and TRBJ1-1; 5 matching bases give a weak D call of TRBD1. Looking up the germline V gene yields CDR1 SGHVS and CDR2 FNYEAQ. The V and J ends are trimmed by 7 bases and 1 base, leaving 10 bases between them. The CDR3 sequence holds 13 residues, the cysteine and phenylalanine included. The read is trimmed to its CDR3 DNA, 39 bases read in frame from base 1.